This T cell receptor beta chain was found in a study of T-cell reconstitution after alpha-beta-depleted transplantation in children. This sample's TCRbeta library carried unique molecular identifier barcodes. TCRdb itself ran the PCR reads through MiXCR, one entry per CDR3 protein. Of about 610,000 distinct CDR3 sequences in the sample, more than 9% were seen once. CDR3 length: 15 amino acids. Per the germline V gene, CDR1 is DFQATT and CDR2 is SNEGSKA (reference sequence). Trimming took off 6 bases at V and 0 bases at J, with 15 bases between the two ends. The J gene is TRBJ2-1, the V gene TRBV20-1, with D unresolved. The sequenced sample was PBMCs from the stem cell graft donor, obtained from the stem cell graft. This TCR derives from a human donor who donated a stem cell graft to a child with acute myeloid leukemia. The CDR3 nucleotides read TGCAGTGCCCCTCGGGCGCCAAGCTCCTACAATGAGCAGTTCTTC. This sequence encodes CSAPRAPSSYNEQFF.